The sequence of this T cell receptor beta chain was determined in a study of blood T cell repertoires in COVID-19. The wider study: PBMCs, B-cell-depleted T cells, or T cells were the source of the cDNA or gDNA that made up the material.

Germline trimming cut 6 bases from V and 6 bases from J; bases unmatched to any gene: 5. The CDR3 has 13 amino acids. Germline V CDR1 and CDR2: MNHEY, SVGAGI. In the authors' methods: The assay estimated nucleated cells by amplifying reference gene primers. Produced via immunoSEQ multiplex PCR; TCRdb's table is partial and in-frame only. V and J calls and clone size follow that table, whereas D and trimming were derived from the DNA. The data hold 150,000 to 200,000 clones, with around 89% observed a single time. The V call is TRBV6-5, the J call TRBJ1-2, with TRBD1 identical over 9 bases. The specimen was peripheral blood. This TCR was sampled from a human donor in a cohort sampled during active COVID-19. The CDR3 nucleotides are TGTGCCAGCAGGCAGGGACAGGGACATGGCTACACCTTC. Its translation: CASRQGQGHGYTF.